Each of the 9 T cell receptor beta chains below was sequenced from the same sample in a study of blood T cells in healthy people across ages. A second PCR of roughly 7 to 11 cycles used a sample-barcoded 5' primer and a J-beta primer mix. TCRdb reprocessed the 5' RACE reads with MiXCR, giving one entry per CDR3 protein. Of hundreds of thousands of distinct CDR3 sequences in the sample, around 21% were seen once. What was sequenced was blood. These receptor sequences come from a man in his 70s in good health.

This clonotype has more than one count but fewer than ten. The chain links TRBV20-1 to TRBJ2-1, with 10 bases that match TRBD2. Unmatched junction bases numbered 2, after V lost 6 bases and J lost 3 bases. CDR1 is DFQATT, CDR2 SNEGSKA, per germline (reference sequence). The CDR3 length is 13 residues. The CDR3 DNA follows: TGCAGTGCAGGGACTAGCGACTACAATGAGCAGTTCTTC. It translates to CSAGTSDYNEQFF.

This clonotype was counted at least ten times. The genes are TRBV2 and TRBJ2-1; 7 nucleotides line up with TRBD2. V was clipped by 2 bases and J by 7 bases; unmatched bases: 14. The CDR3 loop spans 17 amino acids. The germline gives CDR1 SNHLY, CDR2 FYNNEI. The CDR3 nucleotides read TGTGCCAGCAGTGAACCCGAAGGACTAGGAGTATCTAATGAGCAGTTCTTC. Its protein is CASSEPEGLGVSNEQFF.

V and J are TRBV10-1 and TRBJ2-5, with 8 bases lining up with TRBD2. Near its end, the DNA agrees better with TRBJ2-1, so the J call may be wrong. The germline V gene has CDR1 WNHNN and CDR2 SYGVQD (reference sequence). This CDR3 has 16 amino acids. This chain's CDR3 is CASSESGGRLRNEQFF. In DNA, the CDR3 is TGCGCCAGCAGTGAGTCAGGCGGGAGGCTGAGGAATGAGCAGTTCTTC.

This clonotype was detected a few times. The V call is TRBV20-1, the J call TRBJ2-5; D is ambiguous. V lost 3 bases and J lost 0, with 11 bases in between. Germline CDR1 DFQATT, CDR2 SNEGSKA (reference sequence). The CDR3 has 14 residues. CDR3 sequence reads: CSASRTFYQETQYF. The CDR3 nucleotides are TGCAGTGCTAGTCGGACCTTTTACCAAGAGACCCAGTACTTC.

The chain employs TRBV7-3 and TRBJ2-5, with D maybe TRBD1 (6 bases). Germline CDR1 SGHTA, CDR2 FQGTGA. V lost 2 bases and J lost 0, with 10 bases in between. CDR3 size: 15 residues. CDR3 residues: CASSLGGRDQETQYF. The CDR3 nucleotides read TGTGCCAGCAGCTTAGGGGGCAGGGACCAAGAGACCCAGTACTTC. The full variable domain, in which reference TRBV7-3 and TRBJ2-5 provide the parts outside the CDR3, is GAGVSQTPSNKVTEKGKYVELRCDPISGHTALYWYRQSLGQGPEFLIYFQGTGAADDSGLPNDRFFAVRPEGSVSTLKIQRTERGDSAVYLCASSLGGRDQETQYFGPGTRLLVL.

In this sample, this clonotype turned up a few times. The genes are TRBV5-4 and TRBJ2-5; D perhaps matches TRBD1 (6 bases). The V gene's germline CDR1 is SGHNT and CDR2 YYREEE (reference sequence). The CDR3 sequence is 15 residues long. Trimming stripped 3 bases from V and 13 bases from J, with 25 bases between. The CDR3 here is CASSSRQDSRGVGYF. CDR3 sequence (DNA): TGTGCCAGCAGCTCACGACAGGATTCAAGAGGCGTGGGGTACTTC.

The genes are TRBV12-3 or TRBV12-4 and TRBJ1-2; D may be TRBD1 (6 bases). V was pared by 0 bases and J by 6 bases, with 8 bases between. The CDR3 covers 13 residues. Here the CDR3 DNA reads TGTGCCAGCAGTTTAGCGCGGGACAATGGCTACACCTTC. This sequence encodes CASSLARDNGYTF.

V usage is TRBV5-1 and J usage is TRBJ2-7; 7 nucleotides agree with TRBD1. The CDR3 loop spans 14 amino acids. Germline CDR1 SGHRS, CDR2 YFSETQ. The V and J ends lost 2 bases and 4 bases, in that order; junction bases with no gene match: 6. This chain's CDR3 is CASSFTGAEYEQYF. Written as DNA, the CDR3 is TGCGCCAGCAGCTTCACAGGGGCGGAATACGAGCAGTACTTC. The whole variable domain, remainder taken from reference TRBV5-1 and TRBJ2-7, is KAGVTQTPRYLIKTRGQQVTLSCSPISGHRSVSWYQQTPGQGLQFLFEYFSETQRNKGNFPGRFSGRQFSNSRSEMNVSTLELGDSALYLCASSFTGAEYEQYFGPGTRLTVT.

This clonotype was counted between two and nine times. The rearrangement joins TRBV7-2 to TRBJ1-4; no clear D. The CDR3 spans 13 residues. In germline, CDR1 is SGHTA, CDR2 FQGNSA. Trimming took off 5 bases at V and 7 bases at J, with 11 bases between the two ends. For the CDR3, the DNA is TGTGCCAGCAGCCCTAAATTTGTTGAAAAACTGTTTTTT. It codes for CASSPKFVEKLFF. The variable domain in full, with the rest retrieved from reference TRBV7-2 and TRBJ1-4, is GAGVSQSPSNKVTEKGKDVELRCDPISGHTALYWYRQSLGQGLEFLIYFQGNSAPDKSGLPSDRFSAERTGGSVSTLTIQRTQQEDSAVYLCASSPKFVEKLFFGSGTQLSVL.